The entry that follows covers one T cell receptor (beta chain) sequence. Its specificity is not known. Trimming cost V 5 bases and J 1 base, with 14 bases left between them. The CDR3 sequence is 15 residues long. Germline loops: CDR1 MNHEY, CDR2 SMNVEV (reference sequence). This sample is part of a study of Ad26.COV2.S vaccination and SARS-CoV-2 variants. General study findings and limits: Total T cell responses were possibly underestimated by TCR breadth and depth analyses.

Repertoires were generated with immunoSEQ multiplex PCR, while TCRdb's copy carries only in-frame clones and drops some. The sample has some 250,000 clones, around 87% seen once. Treatment here: about 20 received Ad26.COV2.S at low or high dose, single or two shots; roughly five received placebo; per-sample allocation not given. The study sampled participants on day 63 after the first vaccine or placebo injection. The individual, an adult aged 18-55 years, was a donor in Boston. SARS-CoV-2 spike from the Wuhan strain was encoded by the vaccine, an Ad26 vector. The sequencing used peripheral blood, collected in a trial of Ad26.COV2.S vaccine versus placebo. The chain recombines TRBV27 with TRBJ1-1; D might be TRBD1 (6 bases). The clonotype originates from a person aged 18-60 years who received the Ad26.COV2.S COVID-19 vaccine or a placebo. The CDR3 region is CASSPLGGANTEAFF. CDR3 bases: TGTGCCAGCAGTCCCCTGGGGGGGGCGAACACTGAAGCTTTCTTT.